This TCR beta chain is drawn from a study of T cells in women clearing cervical HPV infection. Study context: Cases were women with histologically confirmed HPV16-related CIN3 or worse, including 2 invasive cancers. Blood came at first lesion visit for cases, post-clearance for controls.

Only in-frame clones appear in the TCRdb table, and some are missing; sequencing was by immunoSEQ multiplex PCR. This sample's clone table lists 13,000 or so clones. This TCR derives from a woman aged 18-70 years with a cervical HPV16 infection that either progressed to CIN3+ or cleared (not recorded which). The sequenced sample was blood buffy coat.

The CDR3 loop reads CASNPGGQAYEQYF. The CDR3 bases that were read are TGCGCCAGCAACCCGGGGGGACAGGCCTACGAG. J is TRBJ2-7 and V is TRBV5-1; possible D gene TRBD1, 8 bases. The sequence runs out 3 residues before the end of the CDR3; the remainder is reconstructed from the germline J gene. V dropped 6 bases and J dropped 2 bases, with 15 bases sitting between them. The germline V gene has CDR1 SGHRS and CDR2 YFSETQ. This CDR3 has 14 residues.